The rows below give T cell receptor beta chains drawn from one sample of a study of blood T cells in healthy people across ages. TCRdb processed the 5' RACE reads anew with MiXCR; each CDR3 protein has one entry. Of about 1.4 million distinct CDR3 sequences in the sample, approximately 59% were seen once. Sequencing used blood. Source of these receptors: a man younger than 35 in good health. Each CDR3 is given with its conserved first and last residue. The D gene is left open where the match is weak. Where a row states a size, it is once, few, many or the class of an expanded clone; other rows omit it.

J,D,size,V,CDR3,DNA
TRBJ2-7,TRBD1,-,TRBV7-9,CASSTKKQGHPYEQYF,TGTGCCAGCAGCACAAAAAAACAGGGGCACCCCTACGAGCAGTACTTC
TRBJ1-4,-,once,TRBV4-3,CASRSEANEKLFF,TGCGCCAGCAGGTCGGAGGCTAATGAAAAACTGTTTTTT
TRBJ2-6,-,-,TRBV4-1,CAISQEGGNGANVLTF,TGCGCCATCAGCCAAGAAGGGGGAAATGGGGCCAACGTCCTGACTTTC
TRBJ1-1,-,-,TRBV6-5,CASSDELGGTEAFF,TGTGCCAGCAGCGACGAGTTGGGGGGGACTGAAGCTTTCTTT
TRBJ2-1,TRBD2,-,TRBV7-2,CASSLDFRGGWMFF,TGTGCCAGCAGCTTAGACTTCCGGGGGGGCTGGATGTTCTTC
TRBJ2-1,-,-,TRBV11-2,CASSLGSRLSSYNEQFF,TGTGCCAGCAGCTTAGGATCCCGACTATCCTCCTACAATGAGCAGTTCTTC
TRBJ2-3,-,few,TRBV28,CASRGNTASTDTQYF,TGTGCCAGCCGCGGCAACACCGCTAGCACAGATACGCAGTATTTT
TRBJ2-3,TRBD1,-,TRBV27,CASTRTGGTDTQYF,TGTGCCAGCACCCGGACAGGGGGGACAGATACGCAGTATTTT
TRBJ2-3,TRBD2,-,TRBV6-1,CASSAGLAGHTDTQYF,TGTGCCAGCAGTGCGGGACTAGCGGGCCACACAGATACGCAGTATTTT
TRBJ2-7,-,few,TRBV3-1,CASKGQGTYEQYF,TGTGCCAGCAAGGGCCAGGGGACCTACGAGCAGTACTTC
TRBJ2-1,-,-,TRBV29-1,CSVRQTYNEQFF,TGCAGCGTAAGACAAACCTACAATGAGCAGTTCTTC
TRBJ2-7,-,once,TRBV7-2,CATGRTSYNEQYF,TGTGCCACCGGACGGACCTCCTACAATGAGCAGTACTTC
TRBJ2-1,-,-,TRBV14,CASSQVASNLKNEQFF,TGTGCCAGCAGCCAAGTGGCCAGCAATCTTAAGAATGAGCAGTTCTTC
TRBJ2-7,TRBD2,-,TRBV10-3,CAISGLGEGTTYEQYF,TGTGCCATCAGTGGTCTCGGGGAAGGGACTACCTACGAGCAGTACTTC
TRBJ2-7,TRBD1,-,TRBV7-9,CASSLVGTATYEQYF,TGTGCCAGCAGCTTAGTTGGGACAGCAACCTACGAGCAGTACTTC
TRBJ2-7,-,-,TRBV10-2,CASREGTASSYEQYF,TGCGCCAGCAGGGAGGGGACAGCGAGCTCCTACGAGCAGTACTTC
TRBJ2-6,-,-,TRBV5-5,CASFAVPSGANVLTF,TGTGCCAGCTTCGCAGTGCCCTCTGGGGCCAACGTCCTGACTTTC
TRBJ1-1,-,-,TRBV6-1,CASSEAPPDSTEAFF,TGTGCCAGCAGTGAAGCGCCCCCGGACAGCACTGAAGCTTTCTTT
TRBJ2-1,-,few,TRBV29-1,CSVEDPSGLHNEQFF,TGCAGCGTTGAAGATCCGTCGGGACTTCACAATGAGCAGTTCTTC
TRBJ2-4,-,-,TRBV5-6,CASSVYQGNRYF,TGTGCCAGCAGCGTGTACCAGGGAAATAGGTACTTC